A single sample is the source of the 2 T cell receptor beta chains below, sequenced in a study of T cell responses to AZD1222 COVID-19 vaccine. Generated by immunoSEQ multiplex PCR, the TCRdb table keeps only in-frame clones and is missing some. This repertoire shows fewer than 120,000 clones, about 90% found once; its top ten account for over 12%. Sequenced here: peripheral blood, sampled 28 days after the second AZD1222 dose. The receptors here all came from an adult who received the AZD1222 COVID-19 vaccine.

The CDR3 DNA is TGTGCCATACAATCCGGGACGCCGAAAAACACTGAAGCTTTCTTT. This gives the protein CAIQSGTPKNTEAFF. V and J are TRBV10-3 and TRBJ1-1; D possibly corresponds to TRBD1 (5 bases). Germline V lookup: CDR1 ENHRY, CDR2 SYGVKD. V was shortened by 9 bases and J by 2 bases, with 19 bases between the two germline ends. The CDR3 length is 15 residues.

The rearrangement joins TRBV19 to TRBJ1-1; D is undetermined. CDR3 length: 14 amino acids. V was pared by 3 bases and J by 4 bases, with 12 bases between. The germline gives CDR1 LNHDA, CDR2 SQIVND (reference sequence). CDR3 protein: CASSIFGRITEAFF. In nucleotides, the CDR3 is TGTGCCAGTAGTATTTTCGGGCGGATCACTGAAGCTTTCTTT. Using reference TRBV19 and TRBJ1-1 for the parts outside the CDR3, the full variable domain is DGGITQSPKYLFRKEGQNVTLSCEQNLNHDAMYWYRQDPGQGLRLIYYSQIVNDFQKGDIAEGYSVSREKKESFPLTVTSAQKNPTAFYLCASSIFGRITEAFFGQGTRLTVV.